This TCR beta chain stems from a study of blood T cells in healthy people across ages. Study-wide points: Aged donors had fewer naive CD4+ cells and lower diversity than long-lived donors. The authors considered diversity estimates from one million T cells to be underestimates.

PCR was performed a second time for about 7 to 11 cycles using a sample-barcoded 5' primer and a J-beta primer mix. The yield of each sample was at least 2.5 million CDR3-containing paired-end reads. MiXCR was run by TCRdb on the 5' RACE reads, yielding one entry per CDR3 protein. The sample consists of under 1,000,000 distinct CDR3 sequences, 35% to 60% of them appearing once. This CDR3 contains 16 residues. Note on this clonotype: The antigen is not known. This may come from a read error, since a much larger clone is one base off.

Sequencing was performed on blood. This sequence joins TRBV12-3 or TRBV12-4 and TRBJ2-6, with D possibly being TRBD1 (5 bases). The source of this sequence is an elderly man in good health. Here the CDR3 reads CASTVRDLSGANVPTF. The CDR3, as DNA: TGTGCCAGCACCGTTCGAGATCTCTCTGGGGCCAACGTCCCGACTTTC.